This is a list of T cell receptor beta chains from one sample in a study of blood T cell repertoires in COVID-19. The data were produced by immunoSEQ multiplex PCR, yet TCRdb's version contains in-frame clones alone and is incomplete. The table shows over 250,000 clones, with around 89% occurring only once. The specimen was peripheral blood. The origin of the receptors is a man in his sixties who had recovered from COVID-19. The CDR3 runs from the conserved cysteine through the conserved F or W. Fields, in order: clone size, V gene, J gene, D gene, CDR3 protein, CDR3 DNA. D genes are given only for firm matches. Clone size is stated in some rows and not others, as once, few, many or a class when expanded.

few	TRBV11-2	TRBJ2-3	TRBD1	CASRPSWGQGAADTQYF	TGTGCCAGCAGGCCCTCGTGGGGACAGGGGGCTGCAGATACGCAGTATTTT
NA	TRBV5-1	TRBJ2-1	NA	CASSSPGQYNEQFF	TGCGCCAGCAGCTCTCCTGGACAGTACAATGAGCAGTTCTTC
NA	TRBV7-3	TRBJ2-1	NA	CASSSTRGGYNEQFF	TGTGCCAGCAGCTCAACCCGGGGTGGCTACAATGAGCAGTTCTTC
NA	TRBV3-1/TRBV3-2	TRBJ2-5	NA	CASSPLRETQYF	TGTGCCAGCAGCCCCCTACGAGAGACCCAGTACTTC
NA	TRBV6-5	TRBJ2-7	TRBD1	CASSYSTGGAYEQYF	TGTGCCAGCAGTTACTCGACAGGGGGAGCTTACGAGCAGTACTTC
NA	TRBV5-8	TRBJ2-5	NA	CASSLARETQYF	TGTGCCAGCAGCTTGGCCCGGGAGACCCAGTACTTC
NA	TRBV18	TRBJ1-2	NA	CASSPPQQGYGYTF	TGTGCCAGCTCACCACCTCAACAGGGCTATGGCTACACCTTC
NA	TRBV5-1	TRBJ1-1	NA	CASSSTGDFYQRDAEAFF	TGCGCCAGCAGCTCCACCGGGGACTTCTACCAAAGGGACGCTGAAGCTTTCTTT
NA	TRBV4-1	TRBJ2-5	NA	CASSQAGGSSRAQYF	TGCGCCAGCAGCCAAGCGGGGGGCAGCTCAAGGGCCCAGTACTTC
NA	TRBV7-9	TRBJ1-1	NA	CASSATRGGTEAFF	TGTGCCAGCAGCGCTACTAGGGGGGGCACTGAAGCTTTCTTT
NA	TRBV7-2	TRBJ2-1	NA	CASTPWRGHEQFF	TGTGCCAGCACTCCCTGGAGGGGTCATGAGCAGTTCTTC
NA	TRBV3-1/TRBV3-2	TRBJ2-7	TRBD1	CASSPLGTAAYEQYF	TGTGCCAGCAGCCCCCTGGGGACAGCCGCCTACGAGCAGTACTTC
NA	TRBV9	TRBJ1-2	NA	CASSVAEGYGYTF	TGTGCCAGCAGCGTAGCGGAGGGCTATGGCTACACCTTC
once	TRBV19	TRBJ2-7	NA	CASSGISVEQYF	TGTGCCAGCTCAGGGATTTCAGTCGAGCAGTACTTC
few	TRBV9	TRBJ1-1	TRBD1	CASSEGDRVGAEAFF	TGTGCCAGCAGCGAGGGGGACAGGGTAGGGGCTGAAGCTTTCTTT
NA	TRBV7-9	TRBJ2-7	TRBD1	CASSLGAGGIYEQYF	TGTGCCAGCAGCTTAGGCGCAGGGGGCATCTACGAGCAGTACTTC